The 15 T cell receptor beta chains reported below all come from one sample, sequenced in a study of T cells in localized non-small cell lung cancer. Sequencing used immunoSEQ multiplex PCR; TCRdb keeps in-frame clones, though not all of them. The sample gives some 31,000 clones, 88% of which show up once; around 4% is in the top ten. Here the sequenced sample was peripheral blood, taken before any cancer treatment. The receptors shown here come from a woman between 35 and 70 years old with stage I lung adenocarcinoma.

The chain has TRBV5-6 and TRBJ2-7, with D possibly matching TRBD1 (6 bases). The CDR3 runs 14 residues. V lost 4 bases to trimming and J lost 4 bases, with 15 bases between them. CDR1 SGHDT and CDR2 YYEEEE come from the germline V gene. Here the CDR3 DNA reads TGTGCCAGCAGCCATCAGGGGCCCACGTACGAGCAGTACTTC. Translation: CASSHQGPTYEQYF. The complete variable domain, with remaining parts taken from reference TRBV5-6 and TRBJ2-7, reads DAGVTQSPTHLIKTRGQQVTLRCSPKSGHDTVSWYQQALGQGPQFIFQYYEEEERQRGNFPDRFSGHQFPNYSSELNVNALLLGDSALYLCASSHQGPTYEQYFGPGTRLTVT.

This clone was picked up one time. The rearrangement uses TRBV9 and TRBJ2-3; D remains ambiguous. CDR3 length: 16 amino acids. V lost 4 bases and J 0 bases, leaving 15 bases between the germline ends. CDR1 and CDR2 from the germline V gene are SGDLS and YYNGEE. DNA of the CDR3: TGTGCCAGCAGCCCAACCGGCGCGGCGAGCACAGATACGCAGTATTTT. It encodes CASSPTGAASTDTQYF. The variable domain in full, completed from reference TRBV9 and TRBJ2-3, reads DSGVTQTPKHLITATGQRVTLRCSPRSGDLSVYWYQQSLDQGLQFLIQYYNGEERAKGNILERFSAQQFPDLHSELNLSSLELGDSALYFCASSPTGAASTDTQYFGPGTRLTVL.

The gene calls are TRBV11-2 and TRBJ2-7; tentative D call: TRBD2 (5 bases). The CDR3 runs to 15 residues. Germline V lookup: CDR1 SGHAT, CDR2 FQNNGV. Trimming removed 7 bases at V and 2 bases at J, with 18 bases between. The CDR3 protein is CASTGSAGLTYEQYF. The DNA for the CDR3 is TGTGCCAGCACGGGGTCGGCAGGCCTGACCTACGAGCAGTACTTC.

The chain has TRBV7-9 and TRBJ2-7; 7 bases align to TRBD1. V shed 4 bases, J shed 4 bases, and the junction held 10 bases outside the gene matches. Per germline, CDR1 SEHNR and CDR2 FQNEAQ (reference sequence). CDR3 length: 15 residues. In DNA form, the CDR3 reads TGTGCCAGCAGCTCTCAGGGGGAAGGAAGGTACGAGCAGTACTTC. It yields the protein CASSSQGEGRYEQYF.

The chain carries TRBV7-2 and TRBJ2-7; 7 positions match TRBD1. V was pared by 5 bases and J by 0 bases, with 7 bases of the junction left unmatched. This CDR3 region has 15 residues. Germline CDR1 is SGHTA and CDR2 is FQGNSA. CDR3 in amino acids: CASSIDRVSSYEQYF. The CDR3 DNA reads TGTGCCAGCAGCATAGACAGGGTGAGCTCCTACGAGCAGTACTTC.

The chain recombines TRBV5-6 with TRBJ2-3, with D unclear. The CDR3 runs 15 residues. Per germline, CDR1 SGHDT and CDR2 YYEEEE. The V end lost 2 bases, the J end lost 2 bases, and 12 bases lay between the germline ends. The CDR3 coding sequence is TGTGCCAGCAGCTTAAATCTCGGCCTCACAGATACGCAGTATTTT. Amino acids: CASSLNLGLTDTQYF.

The V gene is TRBV27, the J gene TRBJ2-2; weak D call: TRBD1 (5 bases). The CDR3 is made up of 16 amino acids. From germline, CDR1 is MNHEY and CDR2 SMNVEV (reference sequence). Between the trimmed V and J ends, which lost 3 bases and 7 bases, there was a span of 18 bases. The CDR3 loop reads CASSFSADNIDGELFF. CDR3 coding DNA: TGTGCCAGCAGTTTCTCTGCGGACAACATAGACGGGGAGCTGTTTTTT.

The chain couples TRBV5-5 to TRBJ1-5; TRBD1 matches at 7 bases. V was clipped by 4 bases and J by 4 bases; unmatched bases: 11. The CDR3 is 16 amino acids. Germline V gene sequence: CDR1 SGHKS, CDR2 YYEKEE (reference sequence). The CDR3 DNA is TGTGCCAGCAGCGACCACAGGGGTCTGGATAATCAGCCCCAGCATTTT. Residues: CASSDHRGLDNQPQHF.

This rearrangement joins TRBV7-9 to TRBJ1-4, with D maybe TRBD1 (5 bases). Germline V gene data show CDR1 as SEHNR and CDR2 as FQNEAQ (reference sequence). The length of the CDR3 is 14 residues. The V end was cut by 0 bases, the J end by 8 bases, with 10 bases between. CDR3 loop: CASSLAWDGEKLFF. DNA for the CDR3: TGTGCCAGCAGCTTAGCTTGGGACGGGGAAAAACTGTTTTTT.

V and J are TRBV21-1 and TRBJ2-1; the D call of TRBD1 is as the table states it, not checked on the DNA. TRBV21-1 is assigned pseudogene status. This CDR3 is built from 13 residues. The CDR3 nucleotides read TGTGCCAGCAGCAAAGGCCAGAACAATGAGCAGTTCTTC. As protein: CASSKGQNNEQFF.

The table lists this clone with a few counts. This chain uses TRBV13 with TRBJ2-5; tentatively, D is TRBD1 or TRBD2 (6 bases each). Looked up from germline, CDR1 is PRHDT and CDR2 is FYEKMQ (reference sequence). V lost 4 bases and J lost 0, with 21 bases in between. CDR3 length equals 18 residues. This CDR3 is CASSSFLTGAPYQETQYF. The DNA of the CDR3 is TGTGCCAGCAGCTCCTTCCTCACGGGGGCCCCGTACCAAGAGACCCAGTACTTC.

This chain links TRBV27 with TRBJ1-2, with a possible D match to TRBD1 (5 bases). The CDR3 is 15 amino acids. Germline CDR1 MNHEY, CDR2 SMNVEV (reference sequence). Trimming shortened V by 3 bases and J by 8 bases, and 19 bases separated the two germline ends. The CDR3 DNA sequence: TGTGCCAGCAGTTTTGGGGGATTCTTAAAACGGGGCTACACCTTC. It translates to CASSFGGFLKRGYTF.

The chain joins TRBV6-6 to TRBJ1-5; unclear D gene. Trimming removed 8 bases at V and 0 bases at J, with 14 bases between. The CDR3 consists of 15 residues. Per germline, CDR1 MNHNY and CDR2 SVGAGI (reference sequence). The CDR3 DNA is TGTGCCAGCCGGAACCTAGGATATAGCAATCAGCCCCAGCATTTT. Its protein is CASRNLGYSNQPQHF.

The chain employs TRBV7-2 and TRBJ2-3; 7 nucleotides match TRBD1. The trim removed 4 bases at V and 3 bases at J, leaving 10 bases unmatched. CDR1 SGHTA and CDR2 FQGNSA come from the germline V gene. This CDR3 is 16 amino acids long. The CDR3: CASSSGQNIPTDTQYF. In nucleotides, the CDR3 is TGTGCCAGCAGCTCGGGACAGAATATTCCTACAGATACGCAGTATTTT.

This clone came up once. The V gene is TRBV27, the J gene TRBJ2-7; no clear D. The CDR3 spans 13 residues. V lost 3 bases, J lost 2 bases, and 8 bases lay in between. Per the germline V gene, CDR1 is MNHEY and CDR2 is SMNVEV (reference sequence). The CDR3 DNA reads TGTGCCAGCAGTTTGGGCCAGCCCTACGAGCAGTACTTC. Translating it yields CASSLGQPYEQYF.